This TCR beta chain derives from a study of T cells in localized non-small cell lung cancer. Findings of the study overall: Heterogeneity cannot be ruled out, as sequencing used one tumor region only. Exceeding tumor, uninvolved adjacent lung had the highest T cell clonality. A denser population of T cells in blood accompanied longer overall survival. Detection in adjacent lung was observed for a median 57 of the top 100 tumor clones.

Some clones are missing from TCRdb's copy, which holds only in-frame ones; the method was immunoSEQ multiplex PCR. The repertoire holds 1,000 to 1,200 clones, with around 24% as singletons. Germline CDR1 is MNHGY and CDR2 is SAAAGT. The CDR3 is 15 residues long. V was shortened by 7 bases and J by 1 base, with 14 bases between the two germline ends. In its sample, this clone was seen a few times. Its cognate antigen is unknown. The chain uses TRBV6-8 and TRBJ1-3; maybe TRBD1 (5 bases). The specimen comprised normal lung tissue next to the tumor, sampled before any cancer treatment. This TCR derives from a male donor older than 55 with stage I lung adenocarcinoma. The chain's CDR3 is CASKLKTESGNTIYF. The CDR3 nucleotides are TGTGCCAGCAAACTTAAGACAGAATCTGGAAACACCATATATTTT.